The 13 T cell receptor beta chains given below trace back to one sample, sequenced in a study of T cells in Graves' hyperthyroidism and ophthalmopathy. Amplified regions were TCR beta CDR3 sequences from RNA transcripts. With the HTBI primer set, the TCR CDR3 went through a first round of RT-PCR. Each CDR3 protein is one row after TCRdb ran MiXCR on the multiplex PCR reads. The sample holds 550,000 to 600,000 distinct CDR3 sequences; around 42% are singletons and the top ten take around 20%. Source material: peripheral blood or thyroid tissue (not recorded which). The origin of the receptors is an adult woman with Graves' disease, either hyperthyroidism or ophthalmopathy (not recorded which).

CDR3: CASSRQGGVNTEAFF. The CDR3 bases are TGTGCCAGTAGTCGACAGGGAGGTGTGAACACTGAAGCTTTCTTT. This chain uses TRBV19 with TRBJ1-1, with 7 bases matching TRBD1. The germline gives CDR1 LNHDA, CDR2 SQIVND (reference sequence). This CDR3 comprises 15 residues. The junction had 6 bases not matched to a gene; V was cut back by 5 bases and J by 0 bases.

This clonotype was recorded at least ten times. The chain has TRBV5-1 and TRBJ1-1, with 7 positions matching TRBD1. The CDR3 spans 15 residues. Per germline, CDR1 SGHRS and CDR2 YFSETQ. With 0 bases clipped from V and 7 bases from J, the junction kept 9 bases outside the gene matches. The CDR3 loop reads CASSLDQGGRDEAFF. CDR3 DNA sequence: TGCGCCAGCAGCTTGGACCAGGGGGGTCGGGATGAAGCTTTCTTT.

V is TRBV12-3 or TRBV12-4 and J is TRBJ2-7; D may be TRBD1 (7 bases). This CDR3 comprises 12 residues. V lost 6 bases and J lost 7, with 13 bases in between. CDR3: CASSQQGREQYF. The CDR3 DNA follows: TGTGCCAGCAGCCAACAGGGGAGGGAGCAGTACTTC.

The chain couples TRBV7-3 to TRBJ2-7; the D is unclear. The CDR3 consists of 16 residues. Germline V gives CDR1 SGHTA, CDR2 FQGTGA. V was cut by 5 bases and J by 5 bases, with 22 bases left in between. The CDR3 nucleotides are TGTGCCAGCAGCCGAGCCCTCGGCCCCAAACCGGACGAGCAGTACTTC. It is translated as CASSRALGPKPDEQYF.

A note on this clonotype: A single base separates this from a much larger clone, so it may be a read error. CDR3 sequence reads: CASSSGRKGNQPQHF. DNA of the CDR3: TGTGCCAGCAGCTCTGGACGGAAAGGCAATCAGCCCCAGCATTTT. V gene TRBV7-9 combines with J gene TRBJ1-5, with unresolved D. The CDR3 contains 15 residues. V was clipped by 4 bases and J by 2 bases, with 12 bases between them. CDR1 and CDR2 from the germline V gene are SEHNR and FQNEAQ (reference sequence).

There are a few counts of this clonotype. The V and J genes are TRBV6-2 or TRBV6-3 and TRBJ2-7, with 8 bases aligning to TRBD2. The germline CDR1 and CDR2 sequences are MNHEY and SVGEGT. V gave up 8 bases and J gave up 0 bases; unmatched junction bases: 12. The CDR3 consists of 16 residues. CDR3 DNA: TGTGCCAGCCCCTTAACTAGCGGCGGACGCTCCTACGAGCAGTACTTC. It is translated as CASPLTSGGRSYEQYF.

V gene TRBV19 combines with J gene TRBJ2-1, with a possible D match to TRBD1 (5 bases). Germline V gene data show CDR1 as LNHDA and CDR2 as SQIVND (reference sequence). V lost 3 bases, J lost 5 bases, and 8 bases lay in between. The CDR3 is 13 amino acids. The CDR3 nucleotides are TGTGCCAGTAGTATTGGGGCCCACAATGAGCAGTTCTTC. Protein sequence: CASSIGAHNEQFF.

The chain recombines TRBV14 with TRBJ2-3; TRBD2 aligns across 10 bases. CDR3 length: 14 residues. The V gene's germline CDR1 is SGHDN and CDR2 FVKESK. V dropped 10 bases and J dropped 0; count of bases not matched to a gene: 4. CDR3 amino acids: CATTSGASTDTQYF. The DNA for the CDR3 is TGTGCCACTACTAGCGGGGCTAGCACAGATACGCAGTATTTT.

This chain connects TRBV20-1 to TRBJ1-4, with D maybe TRBD1 (5 bases). This CDR3 has 14 amino acids. Trimming cost V 0 bases and J 3 bases, with 8 bases left between them. Looked up from germline, CDR1 is DFQATT and CDR2 is SNEGSKA (reference sequence). The CDR3 protein is CSAREGVANEKLFF. The CDR3 region has the DNA TGCAGTGCTAGAGAGGGGGTGGCTAATGAAAAACTGTTTTTT.

Points on this clonotype: A much larger clone differs from this one at a single base, so this may be a read error. This chain uses TRBV3-1 with TRBJ1-1; no definite D call. The CDR3 covers 13 residues. Germline-derived CDR1 and CDR2 are LGHDT and YNNKEL (reference sequence). DNA for the CDR3: TGTGCCAGCAGCCAAATGGGCAGAGACGAAGCTTCCTTT. It codes for CASSQMGRDEASF.

The chain employs TRBV7-9 and TRBJ1-1; D call uncertain. From germline, CDR1 is SEHNR and CDR2 FQNEAQ (reference sequence). Trimming cost V 7 bases and J 0 bases, with 15 bases left between them. This CDR3 is built from 15 residues. In DNA, the CDR3 is TGTGCCAGCACCAGCGGGAGGACCATGAACACTGAAGCTTTCTTT. Translation: CASTSGRTMNTEAFF.

This clonotype has ten or more counts. The chain carries TRBV6-1 and TRBJ1-2; 7 nucleotides agree with TRBD1. With V trimmed by 7 bases and J by 0 bases, 5 bases remained unmatched. CDR1 and CDR2 (germline): MNHNS, SASEGT. The CDR3 has 14 residues. CDR3 sequence: CASIPGTANYGYTF. The CDR3 DNA is TGTGCCAGCATCCCCGGGACAGCTAACTATGGCTACACCTTC.

This clonotype was seen many times. The CDR3 DNA reads TGTGCCATCAGTGAGTCGCGAGGGAGCACAGATACGCAGTATTTT. Protein sequence: CAISESRGSTDTQYF. The chain recombines TRBV10-3 with TRBJ2-3; maybe TRBD2 (5 bases). V lost 0 bases and J lost 0, with 7 bases in between. Germline CDR1 is ENHRY and CDR2 is SYGVKD. CDR3 length: 15 residues.